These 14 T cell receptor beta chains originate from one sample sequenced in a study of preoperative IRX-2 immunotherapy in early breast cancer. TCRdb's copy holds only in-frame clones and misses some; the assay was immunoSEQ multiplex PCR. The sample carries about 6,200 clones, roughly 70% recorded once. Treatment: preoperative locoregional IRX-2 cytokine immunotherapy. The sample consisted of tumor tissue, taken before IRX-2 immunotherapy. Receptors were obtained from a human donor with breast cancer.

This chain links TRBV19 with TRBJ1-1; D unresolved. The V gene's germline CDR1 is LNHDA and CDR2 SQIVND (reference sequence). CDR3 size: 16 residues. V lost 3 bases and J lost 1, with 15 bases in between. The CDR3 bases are TGTGCCAGTAGTATGTATAGGTCCCTCCCGAACACTGAAGCTTTCTTT. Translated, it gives CASSMYRSLPNTEAFF.

The CDR3 coding sequence is TGTGCCAGCAGCCCCATGGGGACGGGGGGGATTTATGAGCAGTTCTTC. Translating it yields CASSPMGTGGIYEQFF. J is TRBJ2-1 and V is TRBV14, with 8 bases lining up with TRBD2. Germline V gene sequence: CDR1 SGHDN, CDR2 FVKESK. J gave up 8 bases and V 4 bases, and 13 bases lay outside the gene matches. The CDR3 runs 16 residues. The complete variable domain, with remaining parts taken from reference TRBV14 and TRBJ2-1, reads EAGVTQFPSHSVIEKGQTVTLRCDPISGHDNLYWYRRVMGKEIKFLLHFVKESKQDESGMPNNRFLAERTGGTYSTLKVQPAELEDSGVYFCASSPMGTGGIYEQFFGPGTRLTVL.

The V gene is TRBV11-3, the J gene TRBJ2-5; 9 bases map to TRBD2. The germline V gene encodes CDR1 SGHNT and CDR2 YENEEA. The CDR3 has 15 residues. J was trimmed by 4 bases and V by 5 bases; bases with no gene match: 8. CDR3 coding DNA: TGTGCCAGCAGCCAGGGGAATAGCGGGGGAGAGACCCAGTACTTC. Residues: CASSQGNSGGETQYF.

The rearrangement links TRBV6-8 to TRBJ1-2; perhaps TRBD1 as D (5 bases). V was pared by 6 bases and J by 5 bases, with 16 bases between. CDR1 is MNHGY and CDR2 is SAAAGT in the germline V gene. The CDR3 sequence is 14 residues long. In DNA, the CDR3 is TGTGCCAGCAGCACCGACAGCTCCTGGTATGGCTACACCTTC. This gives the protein CASSTDSSWYGYTF.

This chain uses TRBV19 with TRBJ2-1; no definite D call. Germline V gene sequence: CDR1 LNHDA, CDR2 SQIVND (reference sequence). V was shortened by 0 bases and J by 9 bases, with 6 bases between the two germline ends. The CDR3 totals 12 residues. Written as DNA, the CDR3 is TGTGCCAGTAGTATAGAGGGGATTGAGCAGTTCTTC. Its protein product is CASSIEGIEQFF. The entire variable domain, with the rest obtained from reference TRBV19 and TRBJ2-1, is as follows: DGGITQSPKYLFRKEGQNVTLSCEQNLNHDAMYWYRQDPGQGLRLIYYSQIVNDFQKGDIAEGYSVSREKKESFPLTVTSAQKNPTAFYLCASSIEGIEQFFGPGTRLTVL.

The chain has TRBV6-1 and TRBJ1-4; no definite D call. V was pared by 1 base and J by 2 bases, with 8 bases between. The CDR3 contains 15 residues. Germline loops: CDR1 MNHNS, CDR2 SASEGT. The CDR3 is CASSEVRRTNEKLFF. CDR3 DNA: TGTGCCAGCAGTGAAGTTCGGCGGACTAATGAAAAACTGTTTTTT.

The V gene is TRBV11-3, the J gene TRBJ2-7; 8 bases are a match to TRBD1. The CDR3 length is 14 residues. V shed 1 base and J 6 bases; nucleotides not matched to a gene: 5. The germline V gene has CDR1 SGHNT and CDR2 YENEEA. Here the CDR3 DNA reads TGTGCCAGCAGCTTAGTTCACAGGGGGTTCGAGCAGTACTTC. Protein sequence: CASSLVHRGFEQYF.

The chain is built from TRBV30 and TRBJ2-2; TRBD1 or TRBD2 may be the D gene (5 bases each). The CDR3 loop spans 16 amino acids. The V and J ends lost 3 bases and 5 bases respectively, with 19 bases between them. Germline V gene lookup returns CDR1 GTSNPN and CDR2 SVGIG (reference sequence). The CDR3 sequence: CAWSPGPPDGTGELFF. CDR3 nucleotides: TGTGCCTGGAGCCCGGGACCTCCGGATGGGACCGGGGAGCTGTTTTTT. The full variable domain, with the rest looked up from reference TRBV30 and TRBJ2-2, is SQTIHQWPATLVQPVGSPLSLECTVEGTSNPNLYWYRQAAGRGLQLLFYSVGIGQISSEVPQNLSASRPQDRQFILSSKKLLLSDSGFYLCAWSPGPPDGTGELFFGEGSRLTVL.

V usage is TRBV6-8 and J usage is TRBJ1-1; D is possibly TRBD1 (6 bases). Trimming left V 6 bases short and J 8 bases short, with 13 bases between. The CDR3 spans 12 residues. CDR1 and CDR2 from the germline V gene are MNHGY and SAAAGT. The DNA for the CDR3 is TGTGCCAGCAGCCGAAAGGACAGAGAAGCTTTCTTT. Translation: CASSRKDREAFF.

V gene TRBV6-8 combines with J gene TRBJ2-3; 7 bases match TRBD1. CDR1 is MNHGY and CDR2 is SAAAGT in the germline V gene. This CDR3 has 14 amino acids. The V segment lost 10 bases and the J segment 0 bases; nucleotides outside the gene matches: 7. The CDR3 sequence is CATAGTASTDTQYF. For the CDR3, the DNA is TGTGCCACCGCCGGGACAGCTAGCACAGATACGCAGTATTTT.

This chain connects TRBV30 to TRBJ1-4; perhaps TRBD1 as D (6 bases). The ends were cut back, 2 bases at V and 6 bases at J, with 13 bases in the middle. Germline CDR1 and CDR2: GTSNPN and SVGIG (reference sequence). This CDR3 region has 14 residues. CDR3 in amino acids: CAWSMENRDEKLFF. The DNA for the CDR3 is TGTGCCTGGAGTATGGAAAACAGGGATGAAAAACTGTTTTTT.

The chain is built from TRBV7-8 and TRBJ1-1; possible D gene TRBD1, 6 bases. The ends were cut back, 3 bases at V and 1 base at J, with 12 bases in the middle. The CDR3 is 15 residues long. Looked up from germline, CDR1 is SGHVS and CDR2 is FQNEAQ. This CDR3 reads CASSLRGYANTEAFF. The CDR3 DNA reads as TGTGCCAGCAGCTTGAGGGGGTATGCGAACACTGAAGCTTTCTTT.

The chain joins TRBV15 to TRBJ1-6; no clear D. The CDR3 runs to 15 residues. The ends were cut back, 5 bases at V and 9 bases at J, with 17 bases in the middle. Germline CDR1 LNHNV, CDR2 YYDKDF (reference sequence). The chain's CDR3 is CATSEDALGISPLHF. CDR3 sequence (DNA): TGTGCCACCAGCGAGGATGCGCTGGGGATTTCACCCCTCCACTTT.

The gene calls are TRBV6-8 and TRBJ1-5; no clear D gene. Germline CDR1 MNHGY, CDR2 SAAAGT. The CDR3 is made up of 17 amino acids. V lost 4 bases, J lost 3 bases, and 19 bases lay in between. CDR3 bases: TGTGCCAGCAGTTCCCTACCCTTGGAGGGATCCAATCAGCCCCAGCATTTT. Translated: CASSSLPLEGSNQPQHF.